The 14 T cell receptor beta chains in this list originate from one sample, sequenced in a study of shared clonotypes between healthy human individuals. Sequenced by immunoSEQ multiplex PCR; TCRdb stores in-frame clones only, minus some. This sample has over a million clones, with about 74% found just once. Sequenced material: memory CD4+ T cells sorted from blood. Regarding subset: CD45RA-negative fraction. The receptors stem from a man aged 18 to 29 in good health.

This clone is a singleton in its sample. The chain uses TRBV5-1 and TRBJ2-3; perhaps TRBD1 as D (6 bases). This CDR3 contains 13 residues. V was clipped by 1 base and J by 6 bases, with 9 bases between them. Germline V CDR1 and CDR2: SGHRS, YFSETQ. The CDR3 DNA is TGCGCCAGCAGCTTGTTCCAGGGGGATACGCAGTATTTT. Translated: CASSLFQGDTQYF.

The chain has TRBV30 and TRBJ1-2; D remains unclear. The germline V gene encodes CDR1 GTSNPN and CDR2 SVGIG (reference sequence). Trimming took 2 bases from V and 6 from J, leaving 13 bases between them. The length of the CDR3 is 13 residues. The chain's CDR3 is CAWSPWSGDGYTF. For the CDR3, the DNA is TGTGCCTGGAGTCCCTGGTCCGGGGATGGCTACACCTTC.

The chain combines TRBV4-1 with TRBJ2-1, with TRBD2 matching over 7 bases. This CDR3 contains 14 residues. The J segment lost 15 bases and the V segment lost 1 base, leaving 12 bases of the junction unmatched. From germline, CDR1 is MGHRA and CDR2 YSYEKL. CDR3 in amino acids: CASSQALAVNRRFF. CDR3 sequence (DNA): TGCGCCAGCAGCCAAGCGCTAGCGGTGAATAGGAGGTTCTTC.

This rearrangement joins TRBV5-1 to TRBJ1-4; D not resolved. This CDR3 has 15 amino acids. The germline gives CDR1 SGHRS, CDR2 YFSETQ. Trimming took 1 base from V and 2 from J, leaving 9 bases between them. The CDR3 region has the DNA TGCGCCAGCAGCTTGACGGGGAGCACTAATGAAAAACTGTTTTTT. Translating it yields CASSLTGSTNEKLFF.

This CDR3 reads CASRQRPVGDQPQHF. In DNA, the CDR3 is TGTGCCAGCCGCCAACGACCGGTCGGGGATCAGCCCCAGCATTTT. The chain has TRBV6-5 and TRBJ1-5; D gene ambiguous. Germline CDR1 and CDR2: MNHEY and SVGAGI. Trimming cost V 8 bases and J 5 bases, with 19 bases left between them. The CDR3 is 15 amino acids.

The chain employs TRBV6-5 and TRBJ1-6; D remains ambiguous. The CDR3 has 12 residues. Germline loops: CDR1 MNHEY, CDR2 SVGAGI. Between the trimmed V and J ends, which lost 6 bases and 13 bases, there was a span of 13 bases. This CDR3 is CASRQRLEPLHF. The CDR3 region has the DNA TGTGCCAGCAGACAGCGTTTGGAGCCCCTCCACTTT.

This clone was detected only once. The chain couples TRBV13 to TRBJ2-7, with 7 nucleotides matching TRBD2. This CDR3 is 17 amino acids long. CDR1 is PRHDT and CDR2 is FYEKMQ in the germline V gene (reference sequence). V was pared by 4 bases and J by 0 bases, with 12 bases of the junction left unmatched. The CDR3 spells CASSSLAGVRFSYEQYF. CDR3 DNA: TGTGCCAGCAGCTCCCTGGCGGGGGTGCGCTTCTCCTACGAGCAGTACTTC.

This clone was observed a few times. V is TRBV30 and J is TRBJ2-7; the D gene is possibly TRBD2 (5 bases). The CDR3 runs to 13 residues. Trimming left V 2 bases short and J 3 bases short, with 11 bases between. Germline values: CDR1 GTSNPN, CDR2 SVGIG (reference sequence). The CDR3 nucleotides are TGTGCCTGGAGTCCCGGGGTCCTCTACGAGCAGTACTTC. This codes for CAWSPGVLYEQYF.

The chain couples TRBV18 to TRBJ2-1; perhaps TRBD2 as D (6 bases). Germline CDR1 is KGHSH and CDR2 is LQKENI. This CDR3 is 18 amino acids long. V lost 2 bases to trimming and J lost 0 bases, with 17 bases between them. As DNA, the CDR3 is TGTGCCAGCTCACCAATTCAAGGAGGGGTCAGCTCCTACAATGAGCAGTTCTTC. Translated: CASSPIQGGVSSYNEQFF.

The chain is built from TRBV19 and TRBJ1-2; 8 positions agree with TRBD1. The germline V gene has CDR1 LNHDA and CDR2 SQIVND (reference sequence). The CDR3 runs to 16 residues. J was trimmed by 0 bases and V by 5 bases; bases with no gene match: 8. For the CDR3, the DNA is TGTGCCAGTAGTGTCACAGGGGGGCGGACTAACTATGGCTACACCTTC. This gives the protein CASSVTGGRTNYGYTF.

This clone has only one observation. The chain has TRBV9 and TRBJ2-2; D possibly corresponds to TRBD1 (6 bases). V lost 3 bases, J lost 1 base, and 7 bases lay in between. Germline CDR1 and CDR2: SGDLS and YYNGEE. The CDR3 spans 14 residues. In nucleotides, the CDR3 is TGTGCCAGCAGCGAGACAGGGAACACCGGGGAGCTGTTTTTT. Translating gives CASSETGNTGELFF.

The chain has TRBV28 and TRBJ1-5, with 7 bases fitting TRBD1. V shed 6 bases and J 5 bases; nucleotides not matched to a gene: 10. The CDR3 has 15 residues. Germline V gene lookup returns CDR1 MDHEN and CDR2 SYDVKM. The CDR3 region has the DNA TGTGCCAGCAGAAATAGCGACAGGGACGATCAGCCCCAGCATTTT. Its protein product is CASRNSDRDDQPQHF.

The V gene is TRBV2, the J gene TRBJ2-5; no definite D call. Germline CDR1 and CDR2: SNHLY and FYNNEI. Trimming removed 4 bases at V and 2 bases at J, with 17 bases between. CDR3 length: 16 residues. CDR3 region: CASSGADIFGQETQYF. Here the CDR3 DNA reads TGTGCCAGCAGTGGAGCTGACATTTTTGGACAAGAGACCCAGTACTTC.

The J gene is TRBJ1-2, the V gene TRBV6-5; D not certain. Germline lookup yields CDR1 MNHEY and CDR2 SVGAGI. This CDR3 has 15 amino acids. The V end lost 1 base, the J end lost 7 bases, and 16 bases lay between the germline ends. CDR3 loop: CASSYFPGVPSGYTF. DNA for the CDR3: TGTGCCAGCAGTTACTTCCCCGGGGTTCCTAGTGGCTACACCTTC.